The entry below describes one T cell receptor (beta chain). Per the authors' pipeline: After removing out-of-frame reads, 2 million to 2.5 million distinct TCRbeta sequences remained. Profiled with immunoSEQ multiplex PCR; TCRdb holds only in-frame clones, not every one. Clone size and V and J calls were adopted from that table, with D and trimming inferred from the DNA. The sample holds about 61,000 clones, roughly 75% seen once. V lost 3 bases, J lost 1 base, and 5 bases stayed unmatched. Germline V lookup: CDR1 MGHRA, CDR2 YSYEKL. The CDR3 spans 16 residues. The data originate from a study of memory CD4+ T cells and cytomegalovirus serostatus. Background on the study: Healthy Belgian adult donors included fewer than 10 CMV-positive and approximately 25 CMV-negative people.

Single viable CD3+CD4+CD8-CD45RO+ cells were sorted as the memory CD4+ T cells. Serum IgG to CMV pp150, pp28, p38 and p52 defined serostatus. This sequence was found in an adult in good health and CMV-seronegative. Some clones in this sample may be carry-over from other donors' samples. The chain carries TRBV4-1 and TRBJ2-5; 10 bases agree with TRBD2. Sequenced sample: memory CD4+ T cells from blood. The CDR3 DNA reads TGCGCCAGCAGCCATATCGGACTAGCGGCCCAAGAGACCCAGTACTTC. Its translation: CASSHIGLAAQETQYF.